The 21 T cell receptor beta chains below come from one sample, sequenced in a study of T cells in tuberculosis. This table comes from immunoSEQ multiplex PCR, and its TCRdb copy is limited to in-frame clones, with some not included. The sample contains fewer than 45,000 clones, nearly 95% of which appear only once. The specimen was PBMCs. The receptors stem from a donor between 10 and 35 years old with latent tuberculosis or without tuberculosis infection.

This chain connects TRBV29-1 to TRBJ1-2; D gene ambiguous. The CDR3 has 12 residues. Germline V gene data show CDR1 as SQVTM and CDR2 as ANQGSEA. V was trimmed by 0 bases and J by 4 bases, leaving 6 bases between them. Here the CDR3 DNA reads TGCAGCGTTGAAGAGGAGGGCTATGGCTACACCTTC. It yields the protein CSVEEEGYGYTF.

The chain links TRBV19 to TRBJ1-1; 8 bases are a match to TRBD1. The CDR3 contains 15 residues. The germline V gene has CDR1 LNHDA and CDR2 SQIVND (reference sequence). Trimming at V came to 6 bases and at J to 5 bases, leaving 11 bases not matched to a gene. CDR3 nucleotides: TGTGCCAGTAGCCTTACGACAGGGGAGGGGACTGAAGCTTTCTTT. This codes for CASSLTTGEGTEAFF. Together with reference TRBV19 and TRBJ1-1, the CDR3 gives the full variable domain: DGGITQSPKYLFRKEGQNVTLSCEQNLNHDAMYWYRQDPGQGLRLIYYSQIVNDFQKGDIAEGYSVSREKKESFPLTVTSAQKNPTAFYLCASSLTTGEGTEAFFGQGTRLTVV.

V is TRBV7-2 and J is TRBJ1-2; D not resolved. The germline gives CDR1 SGHTA, CDR2 FQGNSA. The CDR3 sequence is 13 residues long. Trimming stripped 5 bases from V and 8 bases from J, with 15 bases between. The CDR3 protein is CASSRGVVDGYTF. The DNA of the CDR3 is TGTGCCAGCAGCCGGGGAGTAGTAGACGGCTACACCTTC.

J is TRBJ2-5 and V is TRBV5-1; 8 positions agree with TRBD1. Germline V gives CDR1 SGHRS, CDR2 YFSETQ. Germline trimming cut 3 bases from V and 4 bases from J; bases unmatched to any gene: 2. The CDR3 sequence is 13 residues long. This CDR3 reads CASSSGQGETQYF. In DNA, the CDR3 is TGCGCCAGCAGCTCCGGACAGGGAGAGACCCAGTACTTC.

This clone has just one count. A read error may account for a junction end that differs from germline. This sequence joins TRBV18 and TRBJ1-3; the D is unclear. Germline V gene data show CDR1 as KGHSH and CDR2 as LQKENI. The length of the CDR3 is 12 residues. The CDR3 region has the DNA TGTGCCAGCTCACCACCCAAAGAGGATAAGCGTTTT. Translation gives CASSPPKEDKRF.

This clone appeared once. V gene TRBV19 combines with J gene TRBJ2-7; TRBD1 matches 8 bases. This CDR3 region has 15 residues. CDR1 is LNHDA, CDR2 SQIVND, per germline (reference sequence). After removal of 0 bases from V and 2 bases from J, the junction contained 3 bases not matched to a gene. The CDR3 region has the DNA TGTGCCAGTAGTATAGAACCAGGGGGCCCCTACGAGCAGTACTTC. Protein: CASSIEPGGPYEQYF.

The chain employs TRBV18 and TRBJ1-1; maybe TRBD1 (5 bases). Germline CDR1 reads KGHSH; CDR2 reads LQKENI. This CDR3 region has 14 residues. V was clipped by 3 bases and J by 4 bases, with 12 bases between them. The CDR3 sequence is CASSPGQGTTEAFF. The CDR3 nucleotides read TGTGCCAGCTCACCGGGGCAGGGAACCACTGAAGCTTTCTTT.

The rearrangement joins TRBV11-1 to TRBJ2-7, with 9 nucleotides matching TRBD1. CDR1 and CDR2 (germline): SGHAT, FQDESV (reference sequence). The CDR3 is made up of 15 amino acids. V trimming: 6 bases; J trimming: 1 base; junction bases outside the gene matches: 7. The CDR3 bases are TGTGCCAGCAGTTTTCGGGACAGGGAATCCTACGAGCAGTACTTC. Residues: CASSFRDRESYEQYF.

V gene TRBV30 combines with J gene TRBJ2-7; the D gene is possibly TRBD1 (6 bases). From germline, CDR1 is GTSNPN and CDR2 SVGIG (reference sequence). This CDR3 region has 11 residues. V lost 6 bases to trimming and J lost 3 bases, with 9 bases between them. This CDR3 is CACQGIYEQYF. CDR3 DNA: TGTGCCTGTCAGGGGATCTACGAGCAGTACTTC.

This sequence joins TRBV5-1 and TRBJ2-1, with D possibly TRBD2 on 7 matching bases. Trimming shortened V by 2 bases and J by 0 bases, and 24 bases separated the two germline ends. CDR1 is SGHRS, CDR2 YFSETQ, per germline. The CDR3 totals 20 residues. CDR3 residues: CASSFPIRGGTTASYNEQFF. The CDR3 bases are TGCGCCAGCAGCTTTCCGATTAGGGGGGGGACCACCGCCTCCTACAATGAGCAGTTCTTC.

The table lists this clone with a count of one. The chain uses TRBV6-1 and TRBJ1-2; maybe TRBD1 (6 bases). The CDR3 covers 13 residues. Germline values: CDR1 MNHNS, CDR2 SASEGT. V was clipped by 6 bases and J by 2 bases, with 10 bases between them. The CDR3 nucleotides are TGTGCCAGCAGGTCCAGGGGCAACTATGGCTACACCTTC. This translates into CASRSRGNYGYTF.

CDR3 sequence (DNA): TGTGCCAGCAGTGACCTAGCGGGAGTTCCCGGGGAGCTGTTTTTT. It yields the protein CASSDLAGVPGELFF. The rearrangement uses TRBV6-4 and TRBJ2-2; 10 nucleotides match TRBD2. Germline V gives CDR1 MRHNA, CDR2 SNTAGT. Trimming at V came to 2 bases and at J to 6 bases, leaving 3 bases not matched to a gene. CDR3 length: 15 residues.

The chain carries TRBV11-2 and TRBJ2-5; D perhaps matches TRBD1 (7 bases). Germline V lookup: CDR1 SGHAT, CDR2 FQNNGV. V dropped 4 bases and J dropped 5 bases, with 14 bases sitting between them. The CDR3 is 14 amino acids. The CDR3 bases are TGTGCCAGCAGCTACACCAGGGGGGAGGAGACCCAGTACTTC. As protein: CASSYTRGEETQYF.

This clone has just one count. The chain employs TRBV7-6 and TRBJ1-2; a weak D match, TRBD1 (6 bases). Between the trimmed V and J ends, which lost 4 bases and 8 bases, there was a span of 14 bases. Germline loops: CDR1 SGHVS, CDR2 FNYEAQ. This CDR3 region has 13 residues. The DNA for the CDR3 is TGTGCCAGCAGCTCCGGGACATCGTTGGGCTACACCTTC. The encoded protein is CASSSGTSLGYTF.

V usage is TRBV2 and J usage is TRBJ2-7; 7 bases map to TRBD1. The CDR3 has 15 amino acids. J gave up 2 bases and V 4 bases, and 8 bases lay outside the gene matches. Germline CDR1 is SNHLY and CDR2 is FYNNEI. The CDR3 loop is CASSGSLQGAYEQYF. CDR3 DNA: TGTGCCAGCAGTGGGTCGTTGCAGGGGGCCTACGAGCAGTACTTC.

This chain uses TRBV6-5 with TRBJ2-7; D might be TRBD1 (6 bases). Germline V gene data show CDR1 as MNHEY and CDR2 as SVGAGI. The CDR3 loop spans 11 amino acids. V shed 10 bases and J shed 9 bases, with 16 bases lying between them. The CDR3 DNA follows: TGTGCCACCAGACACTTGACAGGGCAGTACTTC. It yields the protein CATRHLTGQYF.

The count of this clone is one. The rearrangement joins TRBV9 to TRBJ1-2; 8 nucleotides agree with TRBD1. This CDR3 is built from 16 residues. Trimming cost V 0 bases and J 7 bases; bases outside gene matches: 11. Germline loops: CDR1 SGDLS, CDR2 YYNGEE. The DNA for the CDR3 is TGTGCCAGCAGCGTAGATACAGGGGGATCAATAGGTGGCTACACCTTC. Translation gives CASSVDTGGSIGGYTF.

The chain employs TRBV7-8 and TRBJ1-1; D is possibly TRBD1 (6 bases). Germline CDR1 and CDR2: SGHVS and FQNEAQ. Between the trimmed V and J ends, which lost 3 bases and 6 bases, there was a span of 17 bases. The CDR3 length is 15 residues. In DNA, the CDR3 is TGTGCCAGCAGCTTGACCTTACAGGGTCGGCCTGAAGCTTTCTTT. Translating gives CASSLTLQGRPEAFF.

This clone was counted once. CDR3 protein: CASSELEQGANQPQHF. In DNA, the CDR3 is TGTGCCAGCAGTGAATTAGAACAGGGGGCCAATCAGCCCCAGCATTTT. V is TRBV6-1 and J is TRBJ1-5; 9 nucleotides line up with TRBD1. CDR1 and CDR2 from the germline V gene are MNHNS and SASEGT. The V and J ends lost 2 bases and 3 bases, in that order; junction bases with no gene match: 5. This CDR3 has 16 amino acids.

This chain joins TRBV5-1 and TRBJ2-1, with D perhaps matching TRBD2 (5 bases). The CDR3 is 13 residues long. Germline V gives CDR1 SGHRS, CDR2 YFSETQ. V was clipped by 5 bases and J by 7 bases, with 13 bases between them. The CDR3, as DNA: TGCGCCAGCAGGGAGCCGCCGGGGAATGAGCAGTTCTTC. Its translation: CASREPPGNEQFF.

This clone was seen only once. The J gene is TRBJ1-5, the V gene TRBV11-2, with 7 bases identical to TRBD1. Trimming cost V 3 bases and J 5 bases; bases outside gene matches: 1. The CDR3 has 13 residues. Germline CDR1 and CDR2: SGHAT and FQNNGV. The CDR3 coding sequence is TGTGCCAGCAGCTTTGGGACAGATCAGCCCCAGCATTTT. Translated: CASSFGTDQPQHF. The variable domain in full, completed from reference TRBV11-2 and TRBJ1-5, reads EAGVAQSPRYKIIEKRQSVAFWCNPISGHATLYWYQQILGQGPKLLIQFQNNGVVDDSQLPKDRFSAERLKGVDSTLKIQPAKLEDSAVYLCASSFGTDQPQHFGDGTRLSIL.